The subject of this entry is one T cell receptor beta chain. The authors ran a second PCR of roughly 6 to 12 cycles using a sample-barcoded 5' primer and a J-beta primer mix. Each cDNA molecule was tagged by a template-switch adaptor with 12 random nucleotides. TCRdb reanalysed the 5' RACE reads using MiXCR and keeps one entry per CDR3 protein. The sample includes roughly 680,000 distinct CDR3 sequences, under 65% seen only once; the top ten take approximately 13%. This sample is drawn from a study of blood T cells in healthy people across ages. Samples had at least 6 million PBMCs isolated from them. With each sample, at least 6 micrograms of total RNA were extracted. Trimming shortened V by 4 bases and J by 4 bases, and 17 bases separated the two germline ends. Germline V gene lookup returns CDR1 DFQATT and CDR2 SNEGSKA (reference sequence). The CDR3 loop spans 14 amino acids.

This receptor was obtained from a woman of 80 years or more in good health. The chain links TRBV20-1 to TRBJ2-7; maybe TRBD2 (6 bases). The specimen sequenced was blood. The CDR3 DNA sequence: TGCAGTGCTATTAGCGGAAAGAGGGGATACGAGCAGTACTTC. Protein sequence: CSAISGKRGYEQYF.